These T cell receptor beta chains were read from a single sample in a study of blood T cell repertoires in COVID-19. Only in-frame clones appear in the TCRdb table, and some are missing; sequencing was by immunoSEQ multiplex PCR. The sample yields 9,500 to 15,000 clones, approximately 74% seen once. Sequencing input: peripheral blood. These receptors were obtained from a man between 60 and 75 years old with COVID-19, enrolled during active disease. The CDR3 runs from the conserved cysteine through the conserved F or W.

j_gene: TRBJ2-1; v_gene: TRBV5-1; CDR3aa: CASSHTRGYNEQFF
j_gene: TRBJ1-4; v_gene: TRBV29-1; CDR3aa: CSAVMDSNEKLFF
j_gene: TRBJ1-4; v_gene: TRBV29-1; CDR3aa: CSAGSSNEKLFF
j_gene: TRBJ2-6; v_gene: TRBV7-2; CDR3aa: CASSVTSGANVLTF
j_gene: TRBJ2-7; v_gene: TRBV28; CDR3aa: CASSPRLAGGYEQYF
j_gene: TRBJ2-2; v_gene: TRBV10-1; CDR3aa: CASREASGSTGELFF
j_gene: TRBJ2-2; v_gene: TRBV19; CDR3aa: CASSMARVESGELFF
j_gene: TRBJ1-1; v_gene: TRBV29-1; CDR3aa: CSGSPGLMNTEAFF
j_gene: TRBJ1-2; v_gene: TRBV28; CDR3aa: CASRPATGYGYTF
j_gene: TRBJ1-5; v_gene: TRBV2; CDR3aa: CASSDRGLDNQPQHF
j_gene: TRBJ1-1; v_gene: TRBV6-5; CDR3aa: CASSQGAEAFF
j_gene: TRBJ2-1; v_gene: TRBV28; CDR3aa: CASSSLLAEEYNEQFF
j_gene: TRBJ2-1; v_gene: TRBV21-1; CDR3aa: CASSKSIQGPYNEQFF
j_gene: TRBJ2-1; v_gene: TRBV5-1; CDR3aa: CASSLDGESYNEQFF